This entry describes one T cell receptor (beta chain). The target antigen is unknown. Specified time point: peripheral blood 6 weeks after treatment start. Between 1 and 8 samples per patient were obtained, pretreatment and on-treatment. Sequencing used immunoSEQ multiplex PCR; TCRdb keeps in-frame clones, though not all of them. The data hold about 130,000 clones, with around 86% observed a single time. The sample belongs to a study of PD-L1 blockade in urothelial cancer. Study-wide context: The researchers analyzed blood 3 weeks (second dose) and 6 weeks after treatment start. Whole-study results and caveats: Pretreatment TCR clonality in blood, when below the median, was predictive of better survival.

Looked up from germline, CDR1 is MDHEN and CDR2 is SYDVKM. This CDR3 contains 15 residues. Trimming left V 10 bases short and J 0 bases short, with 18 bases between. The chain joins TRBV28 to TRBJ1-1; a weak D match, TRBD1 (6 bases). The source of this sequence is a man aged 50 to 60 with urothelial cancer. This specimen was PBMCs, taken around atezolizumab (anti-PD-L1) treatment. CDR3 bases: TGTGCCACGAGACCTAGGGACAACATGAACACTGAAGCTTTCTTT. Amino acid sequence: CATRPRDNMNTEAFF.